This T cell receptor (beta chain) was sequenced in a study of blood T cell repertoires in COVID-19 (dated by TCRdb to about 2020). A note on the overall study: Collaborator samples came from the United States, Italy and Spain and covered acute and convalescent phases of COVID-19. The material from the prospective study consisted of cDNA or gDNA derived from T cells, B-cell-depleted T cells, or PBMCs. Subjects who had been exposed to COVID-19, were actively infected with it, or had recovered from it provided the deeply sampled blood TCRbeta repertoires that made up the dataset. Samples came from the ongoing ImmuneRACE study (first 160 participants) plus 1,254 subjects from 6 global collaborators. The repertoires were made available in a free public database intended to serve as a resource for research on the immune response to SARS-CoV-2. Where available, HLA class I and class II types were obtained from metadata supplied by the sample provider rather than from assay-based typing. A de-identified subject ID, COVID-19 status, age in years and sex were almost always included in the sample metadata.

The immunoSEQ Assay, a bias-controlled multiplex PCR, was used to amplify TCRbeta CDR3 regions from genomic DNA. The original methods were these. The number of nucleated cells in each sample was estimated by amplification of reference gene primers within the assay. To quantify the absolute abundance of each unique TCRbeta CDR3 rearrangement, sequence reads were collapsed and filtered. For each sample, productive Simpson clonality was calculated as the square root of Simpson's diversity index across productive rearrangements. TCRdb took this table from immuneACCESS and kept in-frame rearrangements with V and J called. Such tables lack part of the clones; where checked against another copy, unresolved V genes explain under half of the gap, and the rest is unexplained. The DNA was the basis for D and trimming; V, J and clone size are from that table. For this sample the table gives just under 350,000 clones, of which 80% to 90% were detected only once. The ten largest account for around 6% of the sample.

In this sample, this clone turned up once. Its antigen is currently not known. Base qualities were left out, and no much larger clone turns up one base away. In Seattle, one collaborating source enrolled patients while the infection was active and tracked those patients longitudinally over the course of disease. Whole blood was collected in K2EDTA tubes by collaborating institutions according to the institutions' own protocols. Collaborator samples were shipped for TCRbeta analysis as frozen whole blood, isolated PBMCs, or DNA extracted from either sample type. The research as a whole found: How much clinical and demographic metadata was included differed by source and by participant, and the metadata was provided uncurated.

V has 0 bases trimmed and J has 2 bases trimmed; junction bases matching no gene number 6. The CDR3 numbers 17 residues from cysteine through phenylalanine. CDR3 DNA only is kept here, 51 bases in frame from base 1. Via the germline V gene, CDR1 is SGHTA and CDR2 FQGTGA. Sequenced material: peripheral blood. This clonotype originated in a woman between 45 and 60 years old with COVID-19, enrolled during active disease. The V and J genes are TRBV7-3 and TRBJ2-3, and 9 bases in between align with TRBD2. The sequence in DNA is TGTGCCAGCAGCTTAACGTTAGCGGGAGTGTCCACAGATACGCAGTATTTT. Its amino acids are CASSLTLAGVSTDTQYF.